This paragraph reports one T cell receptor (beta chain). Its antigen remains unidentified. The sample holds other DNA sequences that translate to the same CDR3. This sample is drawn from a study of shared clonotypes between healthy human individuals. Study background: The donor pool was made up of a couple of women and three men aged 18 to 49. Regarding the study as a whole: Sequencing of the sorted subsets was shown by rarefaction to be incomplete despite large depth.

TCRdb's copy holds only in-frame clones and misses some; the assay was immunoSEQ multiplex PCR. The sample comprises about 1.1 million clones, about four fifths of which are singletons, and approximately 0.56% rests with the top ten. V dropped 1 base and J dropped 2 bases, with 6 bases sitting between them. The germline CDR1 and CDR2 sequences are MDHEN and SYDVKM. This CDR3 has 13 residues. The source of this sequence is a man younger than 35 in good health. Some clones in this sample may be carry-over from other donors' samples. Input material: memory CD4+ T cells from PBMCs. Subset indicated: CD45RA-negative fraction. The chain recombines TRBV28 with TRBJ2-7; no definite D call. CDR3 nucleotides: TGTGCCAGCAGTTTATTGGGTACCTACGAGCAGTACTTC. Translated: CASSLLGTYEQYF.